The entry below gives a single TCR beta chain sequence along with its context. CDR1 is MRHNA, CDR2 SNTAGT, per germline. The CDR3 contains 15 residues. After removal of 6 bases from V and 8 bases from J, the junction contained 8 bases not matched to a gene. The data belong to a study of shared clonotypes between healthy human individuals. About the research overall: A donor's plate count was three for CD4 naive and three for CD4 memory; CD8 naive had two and CD8 memory one.

Genomic DNA belonging to each subset was distributed in equal measure over several immunoSEQ plates. Measured with immunoSEQ multiplex PCR; TCRdb has only the in-frame clones, and not every one. Among 950,000 to 1,300,000 clones listed, 75% were seen once. This chain joins TRBV6-4 and TRBJ2-3, with 13 bases matching TRBD2. The material sequenced was memory CD4+ T cells sorted from blood. Sample subset: CD45RA-negative fraction. The TCR was taken from a man younger than 30 in good health. The CDR3 spells CASSQLAGGQGTQYF. CDR3 bases: TGTGCCAGCAGCCAACTAGCGGGGGGGCAGGGTACGCAGTATTTT.